A single sample gave rise to the 24 T cell receptor beta chains below, sequenced in a study of blood T cell repertoires in COVID-19. Assay: immunoSEQ multiplex PCR; the TCRdb copy retains only in-frame clones and omits some. The sample contains a few hundred thousand clones, just under 90% of which appear only once. Sample: PBMCs or T cells enriched from blood (not recorded which). These receptors came from a woman aged 50 to 60 who had been exposed to COVID-19.

The CDR3 DNA follows: TGTGCCTGGAAGCAGGGGCGCTACAATGAGCAGTTCTTC. It codes for CAWKQGRYNEQFF. V is TRBV30 and J is TRBJ2-1, with D possibly being TRBD1 (6 bases). This CDR3 region has 13 residues. Germline values: CDR1 GTSNPN, CDR2 SVGIG (reference sequence). Trimming removed 4 bases at V and 3 bases at J, with 10 bases between.

CDR3 region: CASSSYSGNEQYF. For the CDR3, the DNA is TGTGCCAGCAGCTCGTACTCAGGGAACGAGCAGTACTTC. The V gene is TRBV11-3, the J gene TRBJ2-7; tentatively, D is TRBD1 (5 bases). Germline V gene lookup returns CDR1 SGHNT and CDR2 YENEEA. The V end was cut by 4 bases, the J end by 5 bases, with 12 bases between. CDR3 length: 13 residues.

CDR3 nucleotides: TGTGCCAGTAGTCCCTTTCCTCGGACAGGGGGCTTTTCTGGAAACACCATATATTTT. It is translated as CASSPFPRTGGFSGNTIYF. The V gene is TRBV19, the J gene TRBJ1-3, with 11 bases identical to TRBD1. Trimming removed 5 bases from V and 1 base from J; junction bases left unmatched: 13. The CDR3 contains 19 residues. In germline, CDR1 is LNHDA, CDR2 SQIVND (reference sequence).

The V gene is TRBV5-5, the J gene TRBJ1-1; D uncertain. The CDR3 is 14 amino acids. CDR1 SGHKS and CDR2 YYEKEE come from the germline V gene (reference sequence). V was trimmed by 5 bases and J by 3 bases, leaving 14 bases between them. Here the CDR3 DNA reads TGTGCCAGCAGGATAGAGGCCAGCTACACTGAAGCTTTCTTT. This sequence encodes CASRIEASYTEAFF.

The genes are TRBV5-6 and TRBJ1-5, with 7 positions matching TRBD1. The V and J ends lost 4 bases and 2 bases, in that order; junction bases with no gene match: 3. CDR1 is SGHDT, CDR2 YYEEEE, per germline. The CDR3 is 14 amino acids. The CDR3 DNA reads TGTGCCAGCAGCGAAACAGGGGGCAATCAGCCCCAGCATTTT. Translation: CASSETGGNQPQHF.

The chain recombines TRBV27 with TRBJ2-1; no firm D call. In germline, CDR1 is MNHEY, CDR2 SMNVEV (reference sequence). The length of the CDR3 is 13 residues. V lost 8 bases and J lost 7, with 15 bases in between. The CDR3 loop is CASGEELANEQFF. CDR3 nucleotides: TGTGCCAGCGGAGAGGAACTCGCTAATGAGCAGTTCTTC.

This clone turned up a few times. The rearrangement joins TRBV11-2 to TRBJ1-1; 7 bases are a match to TRBD1. The V gene's germline CDR1 is SGHAT and CDR2 FQNNGV. The CDR3 spans 14 residues. The V and J ends lost 1 base and 1 base, in that order; junction bases with no gene match: 0. DNA of the CDR3: TGTGCCAGCAGCTTAGGACAGGGGAACACTGAAGCTTTCTTT. Its translation is CASSLGQGNTEAFF.

The chain employs TRBV13 and TRBJ1-6; 11 nucleotides line up with TRBD1. V shed 5 bases, J shed 8 bases, and the junction held 14 bases outside the gene matches. Germline CDR1 is PRHDT and CDR2 is FYEKMQ (reference sequence). The length of the CDR3 is 18 residues. For the CDR3, the DNA is TGTGCCAGCAGCACTAGCCGGGACAGGGGGGAGTATCATTCACCCCTCCACTTT. Protein sequence: CASSTSRDRGEYHSPLHF.

The sample holds a few counts of this clone. The chain uses TRBV27 and TRBJ1-6; TRBD1 might be the D (5 bases). The CDR3 sequence is 14 residues long. The germline V and J ends were trimmed by 3 bases and 9 bases, with 12 bases remaining between them. Germline CDR1 is MNHEY and CDR2 is SMNVEV (reference sequence). The CDR3 DNA reads as TGTGCCAGCAGTTTCCGGGACTCGGGTTCACCCCTCCACTTT. Protein sequence: CASSFRDSGSPLHF.

V and J are TRBV18 and TRBJ1-1; TRBD1 matches at 12 bases. The CDR3 totals 17 residues. The V and J ends lost 5 bases and 5 bases, in that order; junction bases with no gene match: 12. CDR1 is KGHSH and CDR2 is LQKENI in the germline V gene. CDR3 DNA sequence: TGTGCCAGCTCATCGACCGGGACAGGGGGCGCAGAAACTGAAGCTTTCTTT. Residues: CASSSTGTGGAETEAFF.

This clone showed up just once. This chain links TRBV6-5 with TRBJ1-2, with 7 bases fitting TRBD1. Trimming at V came to 5 bases and at J to 4 bases, leaving 7 bases not matched to a gene. In germline, CDR1 is MNHEY, CDR2 SVGAGI. The CDR3 runs 14 residues. The CDR3 region is CASSPPGGFYGYTF. The CDR3 DNA reads TGTGCCAGCAGTCCCCCAGGGGGATTCTATGGCTACACCTTC.

The V gene is TRBV7-9, the J gene TRBJ1-6; D remains ambiguous. This CDR3 has 12 amino acids. In germline, CDR1 is SEHNR, CDR2 FQNEAQ (reference sequence). V shed 6 bases and J shed 10 bases, with 10 bases lying between them. The CDR3 loop is CASSFAASPLHF. The CDR3 nucleotides read TGTGCCAGCAGTTTCGCGGCATCACCCCTCCACTTT.

The chain couples TRBV6-5 to TRBJ1-3, with TRBD1 as a possible D gene (6 bases). The length of the CDR3 is 13 residues. The V gene's germline CDR1 is MNHEY and CDR2 SVGAGI. V lost 9 bases to trimming and J lost 6 bases, with 15 bases between them. The CDR3 reads CASAGAMVNTIYF. CDR3 bases: TGTGCCAGTGCGGGGGCAATGGTAAACACCATATATTTT.

J is TRBJ1-1 and V is TRBV19; TRBD1 matches 7 bases. Germline assignment: CDR1 LNHDA and CDR2 SQIVND (reference sequence). The CDR3 spans 12 residues. V trimming: 6 bases; J trimming: 11 bases; junction bases outside the gene matches: 9. CDR3 protein: CASSWTGLEAFF. In DNA form, the CDR3 reads TGTGCCAGTAGCTGGACAGGTCTTGAGGCTTTCTTT.

The J gene is TRBJ2-1, the V gene TRBV3-1 (or the pseudogene TRBV3-2), with D maybe TRBD2 (6 bases). V lost 4 bases and J lost 3, with 13 bases in between. Germline CDR1 and CDR2: LGHDT and YNNKEL (reference sequence). The CDR3 is 15 residues long. The CDR3 DNA reads as TGTGCCAGCAGCCTCTCAGGAGCGGGCTACAATGAGCAGTTCTTC. The encoded protein is CASSLSGAGYNEQFF.

The chain is built from TRBV9 and TRBJ2-2; 12 nucleotides match TRBD1. The length of the CDR3 is 19 residues. Germline V lookup: CDR1 SGDLS, CDR2 YYNGEE. Germline trimming cut 5 bases from V and 6 bases from J; bases unmatched to any gene: 17. This chain's CDR3 is CASRKGTGGPGLKAGELFF. In DNA, the CDR3 is TGTGCCAGCAGGAAAGGGACAGGGGGCCCCGGTTTAAAAGCCGGGGAGCTGTTTTTT.

This rearrangement joins TRBV4-1 to TRBJ1-6, with 12 bases aligning to TRBD1. V gave up 0 bases and J gave up 6 bases; unmatched junction bases: 3. The CDR3 loop spans 17 amino acids. Per the germline V gene, CDR1 is MGHRA and CDR2 is YSYEKL. This CDR3 reads CASSQEGQGAVNSPLHF. CDR3 coding DNA: TGCGCCAGCAGCCAAGAGGGACAGGGGGCTGTTAATTCACCCCTCCACTTT.

The V and J genes are TRBV11-2 and TRBJ1-1; no clear D gene. Deletions cut 1 base from V and 11 bases from J, with 8 bases between. The CDR3 has 11 amino acids. In germline, CDR1 is SGHAT, CDR2 FQNNGV. The CDR3 sequence: CASSLGPGAFF. DNA for the CDR3: TGTGCCAGCAGCTTAGGCCCCGGGGCTTTCTTT.

V usage is TRBV7-6 and J usage is TRBJ2-3, with D tentatively TRBD2 (6 bases). CDR1 and CDR2 from the germline V gene are SGHVS and FNYEAQ. The CDR3 is 16 residues long. V was cut by 1 base and J by 0 bases, with 11 bases left in between. CDR3 coding DNA: TGTGCCAGCAGCTTAGGGCGGGGCTCTAGCACAGATACGCAGTATTTT. This sequence encodes CASSLGRGSSTDTQYF.

The rearrangement links TRBV5-4 to TRBJ2-5, with 7 positions matching TRBD1. Germline V gene data show CDR1 as SGHNT and CDR2 as YYREEE (reference sequence). With V trimmed by 7 bases and J by 3 bases, 6 bases remained unmatched. CDR3 size: 13 residues. This CDR3 reads CASQSGTEETQYF. CDR3 in DNA: TGTGCCAGCCAATCCGGGACAGAAGAGACCCAGTACTTC.

The sample holds a few counts of this clone. This rearrangement joins TRBV3-1 (or the pseudogene TRBV3-2) to TRBJ1-2; the D gene is possibly TRBD1 (5 bases). The length of the CDR3 is 14 residues. V lost 0 bases and J 4 bases, leaving 9 bases between the germline ends. Per germline, CDR1 LGHDT and CDR2 YNNKEL (reference sequence). The CDR3 DNA reads TGTGCCAGCAGCCAAGAGACAGTCGGCTATGGCTACACCTTC. It is translated as CASSQETVGYGYTF.

A remark on this clone: The sample contains more than one DNA sequence encoding this CDR3. This chain joins TRBV12-3 or TRBV12-4 and TRBJ1-1; 8 bases are shared with TRBD1. The CDR3 runs to 13 residues. V was clipped by 3 bases and J by 4 bases; unmatched bases: 1. CDR3 bases: TGTGCCAGCAGTTTCACAGGGGGCACTGAAGCTTTCTTT. Protein product: CASSFTGGTEAFF.

The gene calls are TRBV2 and TRBJ1-5; 8 bases match TRBD1. Losses at the gene ends were 6 bases for V and 5 bases for J; bases not matched to a gene: 3. CDR1 and CDR2 (germline): SNHLY, FYNNEI. This CDR3 comprises 13 residues. The CDR3 DNA reads as TGTGCCAGCAGGCCGGACAGGGATCAGCCCCAGCATTTT. It is translated as CASRPDRDQPQHF.

V gene TRBV21-1 combines with J gene TRBJ1-3; the DNA was not used to check the table's D call, TRBD1. TRBV21-1 is given as a pseudogene. The CDR3 spans 19 residues. This CDR3 is CASTPPRQGGLTLGNTIYF. CDR3 sequence (DNA): TGTGCCAGCACCCCACCCCGACAGGGTGGCCTTACTCTTGGAAACACCATATATTTT.